A selection of T cell receptor beta chains follows, all from one sample in a study of T cell changes during pregnancy in multiple sclerosis. Some clones are missing from TCRdb's copy, which holds only in-frame ones; the method was immunoSEQ multiplex PCR. This table holds roughly 39,000 clones, 90% found once. The material sequenced was CD4+ T cells from peripheral blood mononuclear cells, taken in the first trimester of pregnancy. These receptors came from a female donor in good health, enrolled as a control in a pregnancy study. The CDR3 runs from the conserved cysteine through the conserved F or W. D genes are given only for firm matches. The listing skips clone size in some rows; elsewhere it reads once, few, many or a size class.

J gene | D gene | clone size | V gene | CDR3 DNA | CDR3 protein
TRBJ1-5 | - | once | TRBV7-9 | TGTGCCAGCAGCTCCAGTTCTGGCTCCAATCAGCCCCAGCATTTT | CASSSSSGSNQPQHF
TRBJ1-5 | TRBD1 | - | TRBV7-9 | TGTGCCAGCAGCTTGGGGGACAGGGTTTTAAATCAGCCCCAGCATTTT | CASSLGDRVLNQPQHF
TRBJ2-3 | - | - | TRBV19 | TGTGCCAGTAGTACCCCCTTTAGCACAGATACGCAGTATTTT | CASSTPFSTDTQYF
TRBJ2-5 | TRBD1 | - | TRBV14 | TGTGCCAGCAGTCCGACCGTTCGACAGGGGCAAGAGACCCAGTACTTC | CASSPTVRQGQETQYF
TRBJ1-2 | - | - | TRBV5-1 | TGCGCCAGCAGCTTCGACAGCCAACGGGGCTACACCTTC | CASSFDSQRGYTF
TRBJ1-2 | - | - | TRBV27 | TGTGCCAGCAGATTAGAGTATGGCTACACCTTC | CASRLEYGYTF
TRBJ1-4 | - | - | TRBV7-9 | TGTGCCAGCAGCTACGGTGGCGTCAGGGATGAAAAACTGTTTTTT | CASSYGGVRDEKLFF
TRBJ2-5 | - | - | TRBV20-1 | TGCAGTGCTACCCAGACAGTCGAGTACTTC | CSATQTVEYF
TRBJ1-1 | - | - | TRBV4-3 | TGCGCCAGCAGCCAAGATTCGGGCAGGGTGAAAGAAGCTTTCTTT | CASSQDSGRVKEAFF
TRBJ1-4 | - | once | TRBV27 | TGTGCCAGCAGTCACTCCCCCCCAGGGCCTAATCGGGAAAAACTGTTTTTT | CASSHSPPGPNREKLFF
TRBJ2-6 | - | - | TRBV5-6 | TGTGCCAGCAGCCCCTACTGGGGGGCTGGGGCCAACGTCCTGACTTTC | CASSPYWGAGANVLTF
TRBJ2-2 | - | - | TRBV6-6 | TGTGCCAGCAGTTACTCTCGACAGACTACCGGGGAGCTGTTTTTT | CASSYSRQTTGELFF
TRBJ1-5 | - | - | TRBV12-5 | TGTGCTAGTGGTCCACCTGGCGGGGGCAATCAGCCCCAGCATTTT | CASGPPGGGNQPQHF
TRBJ2-7 | TRBD2 | - | TRBV7-2 | TGTGCCAGCAGCTTAGAGATAGCGGGGGGGCAAGACGAGCAGTACTTC | CASSLEIAGGQDEQYF
TRBJ1-1 | - | - | TRBV7-8 | TGTGCCAGCAGCTTTAGGAGGGAGGAAGCTTTCTTT | CASSFRREEAFF
TRBJ2-2 | TRBD2 | - | TRBV4-3 | TGCGCCAGCAGCCAAGAGATCCAGCGGGGCACCGGGGAGCTGTTTTTT | CASSQEIQRGTGELFF
TRBJ2-2 | - | - | TRBV9 | TGTGCCAGCAGCGTAGAACGTAACAGGGGGGAGCTGTTTTTT | CASSVERNRGELFF
TRBJ1-5 | - | - | TRBV19 | TGTGCCAGTAGTACCCTAACAGCCAGCAATCAGCCCCAGCATTTT | CASSTLTASNQPQHF
TRBJ1-1 | - | - | TRBV29-1 | TGCAGCGTTCTGACCTCGAGGACTAACACTGAAGCTTTCTTT | CSVLTSRTNTEAFF
TRBJ1-2 | - | - | TRBV5-6 | TGTGCCAGCAGCTTGGAAGCCAACTATGGCTACACCTTC | CASSLEANYGYTF
TRBJ1-4 | - | few | TRBV25-1 | TGTGCCAGCAGTGACGTCATCAGCGGGTTCCATGAAAAACTGTTTTTT | CASSDVISGFHEKLFF
TRBJ1-2 | TRBD1 | - | TRBV19 | TGTGCCAGCGACAGGGGCTTGAACTATGGCTACACCTTC | CASDRGLNYGYTF
TRBJ1-1 | - | - | TRBV11-3 | TGTGCCAGCAGCCGTGAAACAGGGTCCGCTGAAGCTTTCTTT | CASSRETGSAEAFF
TRBJ2-3 | - | - | TRBV20-1 | TGCAGTGCCGGGGGGCCAGATACGCAGTATTTT | CSAGGPDTQYF
TRBJ2-5 | TRBD2 | - | TRBV28 | TGTGCCAGCAGTTTCGGGGGGGCCCAAGAGACCCAGTACTTC | CASSFGGAQETQYF
TRBJ2-2 | - | - | TRBV6-6 | TGTGCCAGCAGTGACAGCCGACCCGGGGAGCTGTTTTTT | CASSDSRPGELFF
TRBJ2-1 | TRBD2 | - | TRBV18 | TGTGCCAGCTCTCGGACTAGCGGGGACTACAATGAGCAGTTCTTC | CASSRTSGDYNEQFF
TRBJ1-2 | - | - | TRBV11-2 | TGTGCCAGCAGCCAGGGGAGGGATGGCTACACCTTC | CASSQGRDGYTF
TRBJ1-6 | TRBD1 | - | TRBV2 | TGTGCCAGCGGCTCAGGGGGTAGCTATAATTCACCCCTCCACTTT | CASGSGGSYNSPLHF
TRBJ1-3 | TRBD1 | - | TRBV11-2 | TGTGCCAGCAGCTATAGGTTGACAGGGGCTGGAAACACCATATATTTT | CASSYRLTGAGNTIYF
TRBJ2-7 | - | - | TRBV23-1 | TGCGCCAGCAGCCCAAAAGCGACGGTCGAGCAGTACTTC | CASSPKATVEQYF
TRBJ1-4 | - | - | TRBV29-1 | TGCAGCGGGAGACAGGCTAATGAAAAACTGTTTTTT | CSGRQANEKLFF
TRBJ1-2 | - | - | TRBV6-1 | TGTGCCAGCAAAAACAGGGAATACTATGGCTACACCTTC | CASKNREYYGYTF
TRBJ1-4 | TRBD1 | - | TRBV19 | TGTGCCAGTAGTGCCCCTGGACAGGCAATGTGGAAACTGTTTTTT | CASSAPGQAMWKLFF
TRBJ2-1 | TRBD1 | - | TRBV15 | TGTGCCACCAGCAGAGATCGGGTGACAGGGGGCTCGAGCTCCTACAATGAGCAGTTCTTC | CATSRDRVTGGSSSYNEQFF
TRBJ2-1 | - | - | TRBV6-4 | TGTGCCAGCTCCCCAGGGCGCGACAATGAGCAGTTCTTC | CASSPGRDNEQFF
TRBJ2-7 | TRBD1 | - | TRBV7-8 | TGTGCCAGCAGCCCTAGGGGGACAGGGTACTACGAGCAGTACTTC | CASSPRGTGYYEQYF
TRBJ1-3 | - | - | TRBV7-9 | TGTGCCAGCAGCTCCGGGAACACCATATATTTT | CASSSGNTIYF
TRBJ2-3 | TRBD2 | - | TRBV4-2 | TGTGCCAGCAGCCCCCGCAGCGGGGGGACCACAGATACGCAGTATTTT | CASSPRSGGTTDTQYF
TRBJ1-6 | - | - | TRBV7-9 | TGTGCCAGCAGCTTAACCGGGTATAATTCACCCCTCCACTTT | CASSLTGYNSPLHF
TRBJ2-7 | TRBD1 | - | TRBV7-3 | TGTGCCAGCAGCTCCTGGACAGGGATCTACGAGCAGTACTTC | CASSSWTGIYEQYF
TRBJ2-2 | - | - | TRBV11-1 | TGTGCCAGCAGCTTACAGGGCGGCTCGCGGACCGGGGAGCTGTTTTTT | CASSLQGGSRTGELFF
TRBJ1-1 | TRBD1 | few | TRBV28 | TGTGCCAGCAGTCCCACCTTCCGACAGGGTGAAGCTTTCTTT | CASSPTFRQGEAFF
TRBJ2-1 | TRBD1 | - | TRBV5-6 | TGTGCCAGCAGCTCCCCTTTAACAGGGGTGGGTGAGCAGTTCTTC | CASSSPLTGVGEQFF
TRBJ1-4 | - | - | TRBV2 | TGTGCCAGCAGCGACGCAACCAGCAGGGTAATTGTTGAAAAACTGTTTTTT | CASSDATSRVIVEKLFF
TRBJ2-7 | TRBD2 | - | TRBV5-1 | TGCGCCAGCAGCTTGGGGGGGGGAAAGTCCTACGAGCAGTACTTC | CASSLGGGKSYEQYF
TRBJ2-1 | TRBD2 | once | TRBV9 | TGTGCCAGCAGCGTAGATACGGGGGGGTGGGATGAGCAGTTCTTC | CASSVDTGGWDEQFF
TRBJ2-6 | TRBD2 | - | TRBV14 | TGTGCCAGCAGCCGGGGGGGGACTGGGGCCAACGTCCTGACTTTC | CASSRGGTGANVLTF
TRBJ1-3 | TRBD1 | - | TRBV19 | TGTGCCAGTATGCGGCGTCGCACCGGGACAGGGTCTGGAAACACCATATATTTT | CASMRRRTGTGSGNTIYF
TRBJ2-2 | - | once | TRBV5-1 | TGCGCCAGCAGCTTGGAAGAGGCCCGGGCCGGGGAGCTGTTTTTT | CASSLEEARAGELFF
TRBJ2-3 | - | - | TRBV19 | TGTGCCAGTAGTAGGACGGGATCAAGTTCAGATACGCAGTATTTT | CASSRTGSSSDTQYF
TRBJ2-7 | - | - | TRBV28 | TGTGCCAGCAGGGACAACGGGGAGCAGTACTTC | CASRDNGEQYF
TRBJ2-3 | TRBD2 | - | TRBV7-2 | TGTGCCAGCAGCTTCAGGCCTACTAGCGAGGGAGATACGCAGTATTTT | CASSFRPTSEGDTQYF
TRBJ2-5 | TRBD1 | - | TRBV7-9 | TGTGCCAGCAGCTTACTGGGACAGCCAGAGACCCAGTACTTC | CASSLLGQPETQYF
TRBJ2-1 | TRBD2 | - | TRBV7-2 | TGTGCCAGCAGCCTGAGTGGACTAGCACTCAATGAGCAGTTCTTC | CASSLSGLALNEQFF
TRBJ1-5 | - | - | TRBV7-2 | TGTGCCAGCAGCTTAGCGCTGGGCAAGGTCAATCAGCCCCAGCATTTT | CASSLALGKVNQPQHF
TRBJ2-5 | TRBD1 | - | TRBV15 | TGTGCCACCAGCAGAGTAGGGGACAGGGAGACCCAGTACTTC | CATSRVGDRETQYF
TRBJ2-7 | - | - | TRBV7-2 | TGTGCCAGCAGCTCCGTACACCGCGAGCAGTACTTC | CASSSVHREQYF
TRBJ1-6 | - | few | TRBV6-1 | TGTGCCCTCGGGCCGGGGGGTAATTCACCCCTCCACTTT | CALGPGGNSPLHF
TRBJ2-7 | TRBD1 | - | TRBV6-5 | TGTGCCAGCAGTACCGGACAGGGGGCATACGAGCAGTACTTC | CASSTGQGAYEQYF